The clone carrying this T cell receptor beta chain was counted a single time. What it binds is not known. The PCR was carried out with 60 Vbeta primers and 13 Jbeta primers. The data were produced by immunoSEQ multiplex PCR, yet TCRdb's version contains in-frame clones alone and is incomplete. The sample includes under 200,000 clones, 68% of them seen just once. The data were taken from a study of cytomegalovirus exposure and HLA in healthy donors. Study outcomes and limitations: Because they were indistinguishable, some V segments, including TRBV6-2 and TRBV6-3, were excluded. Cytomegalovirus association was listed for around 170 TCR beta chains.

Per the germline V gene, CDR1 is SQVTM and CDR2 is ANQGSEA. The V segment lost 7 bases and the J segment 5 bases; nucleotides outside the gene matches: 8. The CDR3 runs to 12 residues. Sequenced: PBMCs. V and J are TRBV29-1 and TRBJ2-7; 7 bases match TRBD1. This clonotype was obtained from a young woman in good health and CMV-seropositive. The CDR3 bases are TGCAGCGCATCGGGACAGATGAACGAGCAGTACTTC. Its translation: CSASGQMNEQYF.